These 22 T cell receptor beta chains came from one sample sequenced in a study of blood T cell repertoires in COVID-19. The repertoire was sequenced with immunoSEQ multiplex PCR; TCRdb's copy has only in-frame clones and lacks some. Among fewer than 150,000 clones listed, around 81% were seen once. Sequences were obtained from peripheral blood. Source of these receptors: a man between 65 and 79 years old with acute or convalescent COVID-19.

The rearrangement uses TRBV12-3 or TRBV12-4 and TRBJ1-1; D is ambiguous. Trimming cost V 7 bases and J 7 bases, with 10 bases left between them. This CDR3 comprises 11 residues. The CDR3 DNA reads TGTGCCAGCATTCGGTCAGGTGAAGCTTTCTTT. Its translation is CASIRSGEAFF.

CDR3 bases: TGTGCCCCCTACCGCCCCATATATTTT. Its protein is CAPYRPIYF. The chain recombines TRBV21-1 with TRBJ1-3. TRBV21-1 corresponds to a pseudogene. This CDR3 spans 9 amino acids.

The rearrangement uses TRBV5-1 and TRBJ1-1; weak D call: TRBD1 (6 bases). Trimming shortened V by 4 bases and J by 4 bases, and 17 bases separated the two germline ends. Germline V lookup: CDR1 SGHRS, CDR2 YFSETQ. There are 15 residues in the CDR3. The CDR3 DNA sequence: TGCGCCAGCAGCACGCTACAGGGATCGGGCACTGAAGCTTTCTTT. Translated: CASSTLQGSGTEAFF.

This clone showed up just a few times. The gene calls are TRBV5-1 and TRBJ2-7, with D possibly matching TRBD1 (5 bases). Between the trimmed V and J ends, which lost 3 bases and 0 bases, there was a span of 10 bases. The CDR3 extends over 14 amino acids. Germline loops: CDR1 SGHRS, CDR2 YFSETQ. DNA for the CDR3: TGCGCCAGCAGCTCCACAGGCAGCTCCTACGAGCAGTACTTC. As protein: CASSSTGSSYEQYF.

This clone came up once. This sequence joins TRBV7-2 and TRBJ2-1, with TRBD2 matching 13 bases. V was clipped by 5 bases and J by 8 bases; unmatched bases: 6. The CDR3 loop spans 15 amino acids. Germline CDR1 SGHTA, CDR2 FQGNSA. In nucleotides, the CDR3 is TGTGCCAGCAGCCTAACTAGCGGGGGGGCAGATGAGCAGTTCTTC. It translates to CASSLTSGGADEQFF.

This chain joins TRBV7-2 and TRBJ1-2; D is possibly TRBD1 (5 bases). CDR3 length: 14 amino acids. The germline gives CDR1 SGHTA, CDR2 FQGNSA. Trimming left V 2 bases short and J 4 bases short, with 11 bases between. This CDR3 is CASSLSGGSYGYTF. CDR3 nucleotides: TGTGCCAGCAGCTTATCGGGGGGAAGCTATGGCTACACCTTC.

This clone was detected only once. This chain connects TRBV7-3 to TRBJ2-1; maybe TRBD2 (6 bases). This CDR3 has 12 residues. Germline V CDR1 and CDR2: SGHTA, FQGTGA. Trimming cost V 2 bases and J 10 bases, with 9 bases left between them. The CDR3 here is CASSLGGWEQFF. Here the CDR3 DNA reads TGTGCCAGCAGCTTAGGAGGGTGGGAGCAGTTCTTC. The full variable domain, rest sourced from reference TRBV7-3 and TRBJ2-1, is GAGVSQTPSNKVTEKGKYVELRCDPISGHTALYWYRQSLGQGPEFLIYFQGTGAADDSGLPNDRFFAVRPEGSVSTLKIQRTERGDSAVYLCASSLGGWEQFFGPGTRLTVL.

This sequence joins TRBV19 and TRBJ2-3; TRBD1 agrees at 8 bases. V gave up 3 bases and J gave up 2 bases; unmatched junction bases: 7. This CDR3 comprises 16 residues. Germline V gene lookup returns CDR1 LNHDA and CDR2 SQIVND (reference sequence). The CDR3 bases are TGTGCCAGTAGTATTTATGGGGGACAGGACACAGATACGCAGTATTTT. Its protein product is CASSIYGGQDTDTQYF.

The CDR3 DNA follows: TGTGCCAGTAGTTCGAGACAGGGCGACAATGAAAAACTGTTTTTT. Its protein is CASSSRQGDNEKLFF. The chain has TRBV19 and TRBJ1-4; TRBD1 matches 7 bases. Germline values: CDR1 LNHDA, CDR2 SQIVND (reference sequence). Unmatched junction bases numbered 8, after V lost 5 bases and J lost 5 bases. The length of the CDR3 is 15 residues.

The chain has TRBV11-2 and TRBJ1-1; TRBD1 might be the D (5 bases). The germline V and J ends were trimmed by 7 bases and 0 bases, with 12 bases remaining between them. Germline CDR1 is SGHAT and CDR2 is FQNNGV. The CDR3 is 14 amino acids. The CDR3 protein is CASITGNLNTEAFF. CDR3 DNA: TGTGCCAGCATCACAGGTAACTTGAACACTGAAGCTTTCTTT.

The chain employs TRBV9 and TRBJ2-3; no firm D call. Germline values: CDR1 SGDLS, CDR2 YYNGEE. CDR3 length: 15 residues. V lost 0 bases and J 0 bases, leaving 8 bases between the germline ends. The CDR3 region is CASSVGPVSTDTQYF. CDR3 sequence (DNA): TGTGCCAGCAGCGTAGGTCCAGTGAGCACAGATACGCAGTATTTT.

The rearrangement joins TRBV6-5 to TRBJ1-4; D is uncertain. Germline CDR1 reads MNHEY; CDR2 reads SVGAGI. V dropped 7 bases and J dropped 8 bases, with 20 bases sitting between them. The CDR3 runs 15 residues. The CDR3 sequence: CASINITTRGEKLFF. The CDR3 bases are TGTGCCAGCATAAATATCACAACAAGAGGCGAAAAACTGTTTTTT.

V and J are TRBV7-7 and TRBJ1-4; D may be TRBD1 (6 bases). Germline values: CDR1 SSHAT, CDR2 FNYEAQ (reference sequence). The germline V and J ends were trimmed by 1 base and 8 bases, with 8 bases remaining between them. This CDR3 is built from 13 residues. This chain's CDR3 is CASSLERGEKLFF. The CDR3 coding sequence is TGTGCCAGCAGCTTAGAGAGGGGGGAAAAACTGTTTTTT.

CDR3 bases: TGTGCCAGTAGTCAAACCGGACTGCACAAGTGGGATACGCAGTATTTT. It encodes CASSQTGLHKWDTQYF. This chain connects TRBV19 to TRBJ2-3, with a possible D match to TRBD2 (5 bases). The germline V gene has CDR1 LNHDA and CDR2 SQIVND (reference sequence). The CDR3 is made up of 16 amino acids. The ends were cut back, 5 bases at V and 6 bases at J, with 21 bases in the middle.

The genes are TRBV3-1 (or the pseudogene TRBV3-2) and TRBJ2-5; no firm D call. V was pared by 4 bases and J by 5 bases, with 5 bases between. The CDR3 has 11 residues. Germline V gene data show CDR1 as LGHDT and CDR2 as YNNKEL (reference sequence). In nucleotides, the CDR3 is TGTGCCAGCAGCCTGAGGGAGACCCAGTACTTC. Translating it yields CASSLRETQYF.

This chain uses TRBV6-5 with TRBJ1-5; 9 bases agree with TRBD1. This CDR3 is 13 amino acids long. Germline trimming cut 10 bases from V and 5 bases from J; bases unmatched to any gene: 6. Germline CDR1 MNHEY, CDR2 SVGAGI. The CDR3 DNA follows: TGTGCCATCGGGACAGGGATTTATCAGCCCCAGCATTTT. It encodes CAIGTGIYQPQHF.

CDR3 sequence (DNA): TGTGCCAGCGGCCCAAGAAGCTCCTACGAGCAGTACTTC. This sequence encodes CASGPRSSYEQYF. The chain joins TRBV7-2 to TRBJ2-7; D is unresolved. The V end was cut by 8 bases, the J end by 0 bases, with 11 bases between. Germline CDR1 is SGHTA and CDR2 is FQGNSA. The CDR3 is 13 residues long.

V and J are TRBV4-1 and TRBJ2-3; D ambiguous. The germline V and J ends were trimmed by 2 bases and 2 bases, with 14 bases remaining between them. CDR1 is MGHRA and CDR2 is YSYEKL in the germline V gene. This CDR3 region has 16 residues. This CDR3 reads CASSQRSRSLTDTQYF. The CDR3 DNA follows: TGCGCCAGCAGCCAACGTAGTAGGAGCCTCACAGATACGCAGTATTTT.

J is TRBJ2-6 and V is TRBV4-1; D ambiguous. The CDR3 spans 14 residues. The germline V gene has CDR1 MGHRA and CDR2 YSYEKL. Trimming took 0 bases from V and 13 from J, leaving 13 bases between them. In nucleotides, the CDR3 is TGCGCCAGCAGCCAAGAAAACAGCCCCAGGGTCCTGACTTTC. Its translation: CASSQENSPRVLTF.

The genes are TRBV13 and TRBJ1-2; 9 nucleotides agree with TRBD1. Germline values: CDR1 PRHDT, CDR2 FYEKMQ (reference sequence). The CDR3 runs to 16 residues. V lost 0 bases and J lost 4; bases outside the gene matches: 6. This CDR3 is CASSLGRDRVVYGYTF. In nucleotides, the CDR3 is TGTGCCAGCAGCTTAGGAAGGGACAGGGTGGTCTATGGCTACACCTTC.

This chain uses TRBV5-1 with TRBJ2-7; D remains ambiguous. This CDR3 is built from 12 residues. Deletions cut 4 bases from V and 5 bases from J, with 10 bases between. Germline loops: CDR1 SGHRS, CDR2 YFSETQ. CDR3: CASSPNYNEQYF. CDR3 nucleotide sequence: TGCGCCAGCAGCCCTAACTACAACGAGCAGTACTTC.

Only one count was recorded for this clone. CDR3 bases: TGCGCCAGCACTCAGAAGGTACAAGCGGCTACTGAAGCTTTCTTT. Translated, it gives CASTQKVQAATEAFF. The V call is TRBV4-3, the J call TRBJ1-1; the D is unclear. The CDR3 length is 15 residues. CDR1 LGHNA and CDR2 YSLEER come from the germline V gene. V gave up 7 bases and J gave up 5 bases, with 20 bases separating them.